What follows describes a single TCR beta chain. Its cognate antigen is unknown. The data stem from a study of cytomegalovirus exposure and HLA in healthy donors. PCR was performed using 60 Vbeta and 13 Jbeta primers. Profiling relied on immunoSEQ multiplex PCR, and the TCRdb table lists in-frame clones only, not all of them. The sample carries under 300,000 clones, roughly 91% recorded once. The CDR3 has 18 residues. Germline V gene data show CDR1 as MNHEY and CDR2 as SMNVEV (reference sequence). The ends lost 3 bases at V and 0 bases at J; junction bases unmatched: 9. Findings and caveats of the study: In presence/absence analyses, roughly uniform sequencing depth across donors was assumed.

The sequenced material came from PBMCs. This receptor was identified in a girl aged 2 to 9 in good health and CMV-seronegative. The chain combines TRBV27 with TRBJ1-5, with 9 nucleotides matching TRBD1. CDR3 coding DNA: TGTGCCAGCAGTTTCCGGGACAGGGATCCCTATAGCAATCAGCCCCAGCATTTT. Amino acids: CASSFRDRDPYSNQPQHF.